The clone carrying this TCR beta chain was counted a few times. Its specificity is not known. Four subsets defined by CD45RA and CD27 were sorted after CD3, CD4, CD8 and live/dead staining. The data stem from a study of naive and memory T cell subsets. Study-level points and caveats: Possibly reflecting memory cells re-expressing CD45RA, a few larger clonotypes occurred in naive repertoires, especially CD8.

V shed 1 base and J 4 bases; nucleotides not matched to a gene: 11. Germline values: CDR1 SGHAT, CDR2 FQNNGV. There are 17 residues in the CDR3. Both TRBC1 and TRBC2 were covered by a beta constant-region primer of two equimolar oligonucleotides. Ligation attached a single-stranded oligonucleotide with a 12-nucleotide UMI and the SP2 primer to the cDNA 3' end. From the UMI-ligation and nested PCR reads, TCRdb called clonotypes with MiXCR, one entry per CDR3 protein. The table shows roughly 140,000 distinct CDR3 sequences, with about a sixth occurring only once. The sequencing input was naive CD4+ T cells from blood. The V gene is TRBV11-2, the J gene TRBJ2-3; 7 bases map to TRBD2. This clonotype originated in a human donor in good health. CDR3 sequence (DNA): TGTGCCAGCAGCTTAGCGGGACGGGGGGTCGTCGCAGATACGCAGTATTTT. It is translated as CASSLAGRGVVADTQYF.